In its sample, the clone carrying this T cell receptor (beta chain) is medium-sized. This record belongs to a study of neoadjuvant anti-PD-1 for oral cavity cancer. Study information: Nivolumab at 3 mg/kg was mostly given biweekly, three to four doses, pre-surgery. Around day 43, patients without progression received a fourth nivolumab dose before surgery.

Germline V gene lookup returns CDR1 MGHDK and CDR2 SYGVNS. Trimming removed 3 bases from V and 7 bases from J; junction bases left unmatched: 5. The CDR3 extends over 14 amino acids. Patients had newly diagnosed, untreated stage II-IVA oral cavity squamous cell carcinoma. TCRdb's copy holds only in-frame clones and misses some; the assay was immunoSEQ multiplex PCR. Of fewer than 90,000 clones in the sample, roughly four fifths were seen once. This chain joins TRBV25-1 and TRBJ1-4, with 7 bases that match TRBD1. This TCR was sampled from a person aged 35-80 years with oral cavity squamous cell carcinoma. The material was PBMCs, obtained before nivolumab (anti-PD-1) treatment. The CDR3 protein is CASSDGRGGEKLFF. CDR3 in DNA: TGTGCCAGCAGTGACGGCAGGGGGGGTGAAAAACTGTTTTTT.